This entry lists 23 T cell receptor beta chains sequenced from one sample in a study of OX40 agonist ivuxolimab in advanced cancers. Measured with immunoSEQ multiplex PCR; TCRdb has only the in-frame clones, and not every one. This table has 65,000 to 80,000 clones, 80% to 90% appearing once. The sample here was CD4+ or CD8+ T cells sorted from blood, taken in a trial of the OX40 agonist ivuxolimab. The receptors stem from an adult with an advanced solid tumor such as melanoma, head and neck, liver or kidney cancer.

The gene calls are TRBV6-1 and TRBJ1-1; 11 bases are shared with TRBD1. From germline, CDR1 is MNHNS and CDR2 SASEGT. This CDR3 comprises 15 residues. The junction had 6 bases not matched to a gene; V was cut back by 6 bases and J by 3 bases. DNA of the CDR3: TGTGCCAGCAGCCCGGACAGGGGGCGCGACACTGAAGCTTTCTTT. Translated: CASSPDRGRDTEAFF.

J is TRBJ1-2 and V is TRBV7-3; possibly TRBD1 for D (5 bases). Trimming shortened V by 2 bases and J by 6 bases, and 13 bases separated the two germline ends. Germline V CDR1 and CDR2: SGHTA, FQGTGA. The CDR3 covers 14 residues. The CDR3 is CASSLDPGRDGYTF. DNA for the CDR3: TGTGCCAGCAGCTTAGATCCAGGGAGGGATGGCTACACCTTC.

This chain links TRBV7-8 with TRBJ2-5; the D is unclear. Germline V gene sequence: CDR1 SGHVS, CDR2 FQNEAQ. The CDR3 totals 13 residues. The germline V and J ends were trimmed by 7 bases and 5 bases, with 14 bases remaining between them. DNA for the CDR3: TGTGCCAGCACCTCTACCCGGTGGGAGACCCAGTACTTC. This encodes CASTSTRWETQYF. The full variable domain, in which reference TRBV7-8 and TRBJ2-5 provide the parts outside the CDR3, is GAGVSQSPRYKVAKRGQDVALRCDPISGHVSLFWYQQALGQGPEFLTYFQNEAQLDKSGLPSDRFFAERPEGSVSTLKIQRTQQEDSAVYLCASTSTRWETQYFGPGTRLLVL.

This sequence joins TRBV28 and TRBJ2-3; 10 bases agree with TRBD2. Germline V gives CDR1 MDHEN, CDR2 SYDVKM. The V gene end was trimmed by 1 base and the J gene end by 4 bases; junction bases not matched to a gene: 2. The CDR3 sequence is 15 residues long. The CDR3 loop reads CASSLSLAGADTQYF. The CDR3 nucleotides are TGTGCCAGCAGTTTATCTCTAGCGGGAGCAGATACGCAGTATTTT. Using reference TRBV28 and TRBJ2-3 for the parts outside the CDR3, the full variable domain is DVKVTQSSRYLVKRTGEKVFLECVQDMDHENMFWYRQDPGLGLRLIYFSYDVKMKEKGDIPEGYSVSREKKERFSLILESASTNQTSMYLCASSLSLAGADTQYFGPGTRLTVL.

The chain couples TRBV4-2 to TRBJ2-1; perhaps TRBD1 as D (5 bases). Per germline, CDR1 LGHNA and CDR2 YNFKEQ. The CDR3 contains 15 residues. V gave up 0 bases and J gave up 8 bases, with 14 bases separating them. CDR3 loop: CASSQDGQGTHEQFF. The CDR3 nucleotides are TGTGCCAGCAGCCAAGATGGGCAGGGTACCCATGAGCAGTTCTTC.

The DNA of the CDR3 is TGTGCCAGCAGTGCGTTTATAGCCAAAAACATTCAGTACTTC. Translating gives CASSAFIAKNIQYF. This chain connects TRBV6-5 to TRBJ2-4; D call uncertain. CDR1 is MNHEY, CDR2 SVGAGI, per germline. With 5 bases removed from V and 0 bases from J, the gap between germline ends came to 8 bases. CDR3 size: 14 residues.

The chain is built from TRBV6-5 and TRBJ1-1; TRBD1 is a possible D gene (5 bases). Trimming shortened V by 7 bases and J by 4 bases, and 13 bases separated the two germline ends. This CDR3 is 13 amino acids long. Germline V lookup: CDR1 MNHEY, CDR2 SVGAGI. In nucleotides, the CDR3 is TGTGCCAGCACTACAGGAAGGGGCACTGAAGCTTTCTTT. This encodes CASTTGRGTEAFF.

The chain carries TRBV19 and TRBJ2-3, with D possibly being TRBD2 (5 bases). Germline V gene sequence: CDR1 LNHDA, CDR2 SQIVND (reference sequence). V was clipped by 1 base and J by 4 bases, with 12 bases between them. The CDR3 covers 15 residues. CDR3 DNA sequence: TGTGCCAGTAGTATAGGAGGGTCCCCCCCAGATACGCAGTATTTT. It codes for CASSIGGSPPDTQYF. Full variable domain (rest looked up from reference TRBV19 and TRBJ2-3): DGGITQSPKYLFRKEGQNVTLSCEQNLNHDAMYWYRQDPGQGLRLIYYSQIVNDFQKGDIAEGYSVSREKKESFPLTVTSAQKNPTAFYLCASSIGGSPPDTQYFGPGTRLTVL.

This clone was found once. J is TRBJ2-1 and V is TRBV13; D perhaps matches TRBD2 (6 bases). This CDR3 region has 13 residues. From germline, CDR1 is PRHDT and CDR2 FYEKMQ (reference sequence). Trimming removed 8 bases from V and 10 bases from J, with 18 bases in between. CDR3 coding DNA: TGTGCCAGCTTTCGGCTCGGGGGAATCGAGCAGTTCTTC. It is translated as CASFRLGGIEQFF.

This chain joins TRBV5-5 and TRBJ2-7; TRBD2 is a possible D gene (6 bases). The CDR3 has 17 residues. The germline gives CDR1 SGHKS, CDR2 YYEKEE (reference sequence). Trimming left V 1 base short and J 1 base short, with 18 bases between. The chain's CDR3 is CASSLISGGRGSYEQYF. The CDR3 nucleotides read TGTGCCAGCAGCTTGATTAGCGGTGGGAGAGGGTCCTACGAGCAGTACTTC.

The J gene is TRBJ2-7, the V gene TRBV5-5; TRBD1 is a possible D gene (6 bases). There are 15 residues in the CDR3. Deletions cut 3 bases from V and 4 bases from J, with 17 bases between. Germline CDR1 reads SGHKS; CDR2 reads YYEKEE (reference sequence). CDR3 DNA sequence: TGTGCCAGCAGCTCGGCGGTCCAGGGGAGATACGAGCAGTACTTC. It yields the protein CASSSAVQGRYEQYF.

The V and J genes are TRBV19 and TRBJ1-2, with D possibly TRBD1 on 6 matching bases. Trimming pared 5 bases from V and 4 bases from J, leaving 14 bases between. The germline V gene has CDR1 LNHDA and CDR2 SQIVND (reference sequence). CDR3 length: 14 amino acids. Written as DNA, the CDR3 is TGTGCCAGTAGTGGTACAGGGTACGGCTATGGCTACACCTTC. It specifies CASSGTGYGYGYTF.

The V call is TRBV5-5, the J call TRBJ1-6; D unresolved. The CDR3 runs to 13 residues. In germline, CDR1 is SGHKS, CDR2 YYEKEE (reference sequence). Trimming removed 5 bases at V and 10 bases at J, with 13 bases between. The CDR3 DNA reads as TGTGCCAGCAGTAGAGGGCGTGCCTCACCCCTCCACTTT. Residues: CASSRGRASPLHF.

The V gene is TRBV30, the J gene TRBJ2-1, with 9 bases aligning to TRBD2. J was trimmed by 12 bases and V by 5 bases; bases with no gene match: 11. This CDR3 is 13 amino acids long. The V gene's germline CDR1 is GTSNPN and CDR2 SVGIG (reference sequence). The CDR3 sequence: CAWGGSGRRGQFF. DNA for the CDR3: TGTGCCTGGGGAGGTAGCGGGAGAAGGGGGCAGTTCTTC.

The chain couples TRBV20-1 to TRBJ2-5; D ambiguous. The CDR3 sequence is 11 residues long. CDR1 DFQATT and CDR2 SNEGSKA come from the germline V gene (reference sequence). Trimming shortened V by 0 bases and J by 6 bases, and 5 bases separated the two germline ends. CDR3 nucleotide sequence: TGCAGTGCTAGAGATCACAAGACCCAGTACTTC. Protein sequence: CSARDHKTQYF.

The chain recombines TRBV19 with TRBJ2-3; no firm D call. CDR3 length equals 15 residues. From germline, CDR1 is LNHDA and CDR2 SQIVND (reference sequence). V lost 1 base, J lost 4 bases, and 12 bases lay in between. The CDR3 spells CASSIGGIWADTQYF. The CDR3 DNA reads TGTGCCAGTAGTATAGGTGGCATTTGGGCAGATACGCAGTATTTT.

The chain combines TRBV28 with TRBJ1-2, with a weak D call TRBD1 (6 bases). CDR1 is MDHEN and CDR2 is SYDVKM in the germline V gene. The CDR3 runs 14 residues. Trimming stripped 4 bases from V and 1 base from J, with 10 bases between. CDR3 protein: CASSYRDLNYGYTF. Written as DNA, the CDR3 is TGTGCCAGCAGTTACAGGGATCTTAACTATGGCTACACCTTC.

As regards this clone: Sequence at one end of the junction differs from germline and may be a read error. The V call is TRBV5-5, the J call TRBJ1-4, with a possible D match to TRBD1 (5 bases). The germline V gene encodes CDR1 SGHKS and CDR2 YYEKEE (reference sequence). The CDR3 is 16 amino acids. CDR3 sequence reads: CASSPTNQGLDEKLFF. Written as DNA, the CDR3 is TGCGCCAGCAGCCCCACAAATCAGGGCCTTGATGAAAAACTGTTTTTT. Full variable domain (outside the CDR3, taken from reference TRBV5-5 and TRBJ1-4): DAGVTQSPTHLIKTRGQQVTLRCSPISGHKSVSWYQQVLGQGPQFIFQYYEKEERGRGNFPDRFSARQFPNYSSELNVNALLLGDSALYLCASSPTNQGLDEKLFFGSGTQLSVL.

The CDR3 DNA reads TGTGCCAGCAGCGTAACTAGCGGGGGGCGTTCGTATGAGCAGTTCTTC. It is translated as CASSVTSGGRSYEQFF. This rearrangement joins TRBV9 to TRBJ2-1; 12 bases line up with TRBD2. This CDR3 is built from 16 residues. The V and J ends lost 1 base and 8 bases, in that order; junction bases with no gene match: 7. Looked up from germline, CDR1 is SGDLS and CDR2 is YYNGEE.

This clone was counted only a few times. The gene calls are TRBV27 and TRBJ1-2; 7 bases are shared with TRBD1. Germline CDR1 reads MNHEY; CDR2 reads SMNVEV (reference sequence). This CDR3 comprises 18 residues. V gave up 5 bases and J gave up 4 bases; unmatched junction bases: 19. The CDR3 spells CASSPRRTGDVESYGYTF. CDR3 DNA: TGTGCCAGCAGTCCACGAAGAACAGGGGACGTAGAATCCTATGGCTACACCTTC.

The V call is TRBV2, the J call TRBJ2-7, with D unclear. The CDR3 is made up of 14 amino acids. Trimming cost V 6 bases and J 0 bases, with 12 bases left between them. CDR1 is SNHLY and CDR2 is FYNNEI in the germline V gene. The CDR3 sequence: CASRLDQSSYEQYF. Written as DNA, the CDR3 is TGTGCCAGCAGATTGGACCAGAGCTCCTACGAGCAGTACTTC.

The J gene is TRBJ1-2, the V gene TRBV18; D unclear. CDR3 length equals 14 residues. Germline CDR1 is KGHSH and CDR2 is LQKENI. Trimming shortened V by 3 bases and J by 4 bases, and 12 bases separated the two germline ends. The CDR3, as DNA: TGTGCCAGCTCACCCCCGGAGCGGTTCTATGGCTACACCTTC. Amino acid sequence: CASSPPERFYGYTF.

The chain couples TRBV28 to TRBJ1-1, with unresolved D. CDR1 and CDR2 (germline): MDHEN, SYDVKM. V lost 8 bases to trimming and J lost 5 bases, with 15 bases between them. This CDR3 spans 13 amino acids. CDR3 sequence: CASGTRGRTEAFF. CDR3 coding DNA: TGTGCCAGCGGTACACGGGGAAGGACTGAAGCTTTCTTT.